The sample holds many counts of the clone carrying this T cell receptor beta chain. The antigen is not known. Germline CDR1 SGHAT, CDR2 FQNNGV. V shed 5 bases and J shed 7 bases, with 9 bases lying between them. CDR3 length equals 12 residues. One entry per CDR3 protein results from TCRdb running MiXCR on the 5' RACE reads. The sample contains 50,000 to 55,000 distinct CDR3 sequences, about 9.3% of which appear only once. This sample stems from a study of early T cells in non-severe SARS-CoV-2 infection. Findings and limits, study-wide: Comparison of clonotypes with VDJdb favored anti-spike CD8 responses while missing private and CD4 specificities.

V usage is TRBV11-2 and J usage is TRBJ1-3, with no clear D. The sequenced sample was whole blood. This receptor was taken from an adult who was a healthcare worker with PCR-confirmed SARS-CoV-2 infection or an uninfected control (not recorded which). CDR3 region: CASSNPRNTIYF. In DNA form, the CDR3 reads TGTGCCAGCAGCAACCCGAGGAACACCATATATTTT. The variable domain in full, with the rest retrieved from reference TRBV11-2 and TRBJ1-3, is EAGVAQSPRYKIIEKRQSVAFWCNPISGHATLYWYQQILGQGPKLLIQFQNNGVVDDSQLPKDRFSAERLKGVDSTLKIQPAKLEDSAVYLCASSNPRNTIYFGEGSWLTVV.